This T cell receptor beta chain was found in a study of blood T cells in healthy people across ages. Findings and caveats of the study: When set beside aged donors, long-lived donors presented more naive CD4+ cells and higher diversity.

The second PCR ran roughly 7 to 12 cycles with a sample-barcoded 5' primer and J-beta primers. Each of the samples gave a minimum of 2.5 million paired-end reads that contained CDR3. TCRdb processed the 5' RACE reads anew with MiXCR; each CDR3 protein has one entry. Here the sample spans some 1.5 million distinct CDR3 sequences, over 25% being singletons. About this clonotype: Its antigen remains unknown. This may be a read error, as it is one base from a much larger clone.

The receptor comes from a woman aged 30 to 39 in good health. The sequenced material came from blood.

CDR3 residues: CASSWGTHGYTF. CDR3 DNA sequence: TGTGCCAGCAGTTGGGGGACCCATGGCTACACCTTC. The genes are TRBV12-3 or TRBV12-4 and TRBJ1-2, with a possible D match to TRBD1 (5 bases). The CDR3 spans 12 residues. V lost 4 bases, J lost 6 bases, and 9 bases lay in between.